This T cell receptor (beta chain) was profiled in a study of blood T cell repertoires in COVID-19 (dated by TCRdb to the early 2020s). For context, the study as a whole: Samples from collaborators originated in the United States, Italy and Spain and spanned both the acute and convalescent phases of COVID-19. Deeply sampled blood TCRbeta repertoires from subjects exposed to, actively infected with, or recovered from COVID-19 were included in the dataset. HLA class I and class II types, where available, came from metadata supplied by the sample provider rather than from assay-based typing. A de-identified subject ID, COVID-19 status, age in years and sex were almost always included in the sample metadata. The repertoires were released in a freely available public database meant as a resource for research on the immune response to SARS-CoV-2. The prospective study material was composed of cDNA or gDNA derived from T cells, B-cell-depleted T cells, or PBMCs. The samples were drawn from two sources: the first 160 participants of the ongoing ImmuneRACE study, and approximately 1,300 subjects contributed by 6 global collaborators.

The collaborating institutions used their own protocols to collect whole blood in K2EDTA tubes. Collaborator samples were shipped for TCRbeta analysis as frozen whole blood, isolated PBMCs, or DNA extracted from either sample type. Results and caveats for the whole study, not just this receptor: Clinical and demographic metadata were provided uncurated, with the amount varying by source and participant.

Reading from cysteine to phenylalanine, the CDR3 counts 14 amino acids. Left in the record is the CDR3 DNA by itself, 42 bases read in frame from the first base. V is cut back by 6 bases and J by 6 bases, with 7 bases in the junction unmatched. CDR1 and CDR2 were assigned from the germline V gene (reference sequence) as LGHDT and YNNKEL. As for this clone: Its antigen remains unidentified. Within one base of it there is no much larger clone, and no base qualities were kept.

TCRbeta CDR3 regions were amplified from genomic DNA using the immunoSEQ Assay, a bias-controlled multiplex PCR. Per the original workflow: Within the assay, amplification of reference gene primers was used to estimate how many nucleated cells each sample contained. To quantify the absolute abundance of each unique TCRbeta CDR3 rearrangement, sequence reads were collapsed and filtered. Productive Simpson clonality was computed per sample as the square root of Simpson's diversity index over productive rearrangements. TCRdb took over this immuneACCESS table, retaining in-frame rearrangements with V and J assigned. Such tables are incomplete; in checked studies, under half of the missing clones stem from an unresolved V gene, and the remainder is unexplained. That table gives V, J and clone size, and the DNA gave D and trimming. The sample has under 300,000 clones on record, 86% of them singletons. 12% of the sample lies in the top ten.

The chain is made from TRBV3-1 (or the pseudogene TRBV3-2) and TRBJ1-4; 7 central nucleotides agree with TRBD1. Sequencing was done on a sample of peripheral blood. This TCR came from a man of 80 years or more with acute or convalescent COVID-19. The CDR3 protein: CASSRQGGDEKLFF. The DNA sequence reads TGTGCCAGCAGTCGTCAGGGGGGCGATGAAAAACTGTTTTTT.